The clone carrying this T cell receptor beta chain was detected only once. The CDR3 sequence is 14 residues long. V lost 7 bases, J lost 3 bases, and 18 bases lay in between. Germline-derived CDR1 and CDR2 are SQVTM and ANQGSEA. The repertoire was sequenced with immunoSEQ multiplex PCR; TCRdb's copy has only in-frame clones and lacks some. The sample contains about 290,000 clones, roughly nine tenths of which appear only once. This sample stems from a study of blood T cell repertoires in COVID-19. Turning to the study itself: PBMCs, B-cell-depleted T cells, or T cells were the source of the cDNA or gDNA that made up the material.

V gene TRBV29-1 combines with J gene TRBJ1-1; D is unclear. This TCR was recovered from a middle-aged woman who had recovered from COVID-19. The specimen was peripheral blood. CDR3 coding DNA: TGCAGCGAAAGCGGTCAGGAAAGTTACACTGAAGCTTTCTTT. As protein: CSESGQESYTEAFF.